A single sample is the source of the 4 T cell receptor beta chains below, sequenced in a study of blood T cell repertoires in COVID-19. Assay used: immunoSEQ multiplex PCR; TCRdb lists only in-frame clones, some missing. The table includes about 330,000 clones, roughly 90% detected once. The sample taken for sequencing was peripheral blood. The receptors derive from a man between 25 and 39 years old with COVID-19, enrolled during active disease.

This chain joins TRBV5-1 and TRBJ1-1; D ambiguous. The CDR3 covers 14 residues. The germline V gene encodes CDR1 SGHRS and CDR2 YFSETQ. V was pared by 0 bases and J by 6 bases, with 12 bases between. CDR3 protein: CASSLASLVPEAFF. CDR3 in DNA: TGCGCCAGCAGCTTGGCCAGTCTGGTCCCTGAAGCTTTCTTT.

This rearrangement joins TRBV6-5 to TRBJ2-7; tentatively, D is TRBD1 (6 bases). V was trimmed by 6 bases and J by 2 bases, leaving 17 bases between them. Germline V gives CDR1 MNHEY, CDR2 SVGAGI. CDR3 size: 15 residues. In DNA, the CDR3 is TGTGCCAGCAGCCTCCTCTTCAGGGGCGCCTACGAGCAGTACTTC. It is translated as CASSLLFRGAYEQYF.

This clone was recorded only once. This rearrangement joins TRBV20-1 to TRBJ2-7; 8 positions match TRBD2. The CDR3 runs to 11 residues. Germline assignment: CDR1 DFQATT and CDR2 SNEGSKA (reference sequence). V lost 6 bases to trimming and J lost 3 bases; unmatched junction nucleotides: 1. For the CDR3, the DNA is TGCAGTGCCAGCGGGGGCTACGAGCAGTACTTC. Its protein is CSASGGYEQYF.

The chain employs TRBV3-1 (or the pseudogene TRBV3-2) and TRBJ1-4; 7 nucleotides line up with TRBD1. The CDR3 contains 13 residues. Germline CDR1 LGHDT, CDR2 YNNKEL (reference sequence). Trimming at V came to 7 bases and at J to 3 bases, leaving 2 bases not matched to a gene. CDR3 loop: CASTTGANEKLFF. The CDR3 bases are TGTGCCAGCACAACAGGGGCTAATGAAAAACTGTTTTTT.